This entry is about one TCR beta chain. Its specificity is not known. Germline V lookup: CDR1 SGHAT, CDR2 FQNNGV. This CDR3 is 16 amino acids long. V shed 1 base, J shed 7 bases, and the junction held 5 bases outside the gene matches. This record comes from a study of T cell responses to AZD1222 COVID-19 vaccine. Study observations and caveats: The repertoires were collected only after the peak T cell response.

Assay used: immunoSEQ multiplex PCR; TCRdb lists only in-frame clones, some missing. The data contain about 140,000 clones, about 87% of them singletons. Sequenced material: peripheral blood, taken on day 0 of AZD1222 vaccination. The rearrangement links TRBV11-2 to TRBJ2-2; the match to TRBD2 covers 11 bases. This clonotype was sampled from an adult in good health. CDR3 loop: CASSLGTSGRIGELFF. The CDR3 region has the DNA TGTGCCAGCAGCTTAGGTACTAGCGGGAGAATCGGGGAGCTGTTTTTT.